This T cell receptor (beta chain) was identified in a study of T cell responses to AZD1222 COVID-19 vaccine. Study-wide results and caveats: Researchers report vaccine-associated CD4 TCRs spanning spike, with dominance at 160-218 and 743-854.

Pooled in the analysis were second doses at about 4 or about 12 weeks. This clone was seen a single time. Its antigen is unknown. The repertoire was sequenced with immunoSEQ multiplex PCR; TCRdb's copy has only in-frame clones and lacks some. The table includes approximately 46,000 clones, around 90% detected once. The sequence came from an adult who received the AZD1222 COVID-19 vaccine. The starting material was peripheral blood, obtained 28 days after the second AZD1222 dose.

CDR3 protein: CSVADRGGYGYTF. Written as DNA, the CDR3 is TGCAGCGTGGCCGACAGGGGAGGCTATGGCTACACCTTC. The V call is TRBV29-1, the J call TRBJ1-2; 8 bases fit TRBD1. CDR3 length: 13 amino acids. The ends lost 6 bases at V and 4 bases at J; junction bases unmatched: 7. The germline CDR1 and CDR2 sequences are SQVTM and ANQGSEA.